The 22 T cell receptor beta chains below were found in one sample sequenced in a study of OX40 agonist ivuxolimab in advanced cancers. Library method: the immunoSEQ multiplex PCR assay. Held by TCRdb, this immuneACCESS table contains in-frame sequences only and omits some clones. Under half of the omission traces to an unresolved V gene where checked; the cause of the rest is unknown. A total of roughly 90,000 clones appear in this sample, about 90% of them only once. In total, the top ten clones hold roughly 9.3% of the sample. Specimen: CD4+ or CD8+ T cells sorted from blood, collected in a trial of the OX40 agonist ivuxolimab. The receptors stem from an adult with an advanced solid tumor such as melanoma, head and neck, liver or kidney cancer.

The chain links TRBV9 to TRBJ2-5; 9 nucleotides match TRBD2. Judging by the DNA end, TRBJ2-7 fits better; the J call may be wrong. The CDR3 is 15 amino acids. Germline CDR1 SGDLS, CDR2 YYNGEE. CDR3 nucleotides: TGTGCCAGCAGCGTAGGTCCTAGCGGGGACTACGAGCAGTACTTC. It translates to CASSVGPSGDYEQYF.

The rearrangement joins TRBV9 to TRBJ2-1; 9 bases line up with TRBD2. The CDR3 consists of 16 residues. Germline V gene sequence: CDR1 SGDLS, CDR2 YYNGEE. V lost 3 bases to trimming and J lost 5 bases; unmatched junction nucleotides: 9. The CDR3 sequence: CASSDNAGGWNNEQFF. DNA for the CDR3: TGTGCCAGCAGCGATAACGCGGGAGGGTGGAACAATGAGCAGTTCTTC.

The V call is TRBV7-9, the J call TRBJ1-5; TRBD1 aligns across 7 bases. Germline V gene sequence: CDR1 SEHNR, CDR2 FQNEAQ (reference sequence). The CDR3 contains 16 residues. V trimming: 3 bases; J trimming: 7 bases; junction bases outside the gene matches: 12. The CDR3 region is CASSLGTGAVEQPQHF. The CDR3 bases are TGTGCCAGCAGCTTGGGTACAGGGGCGGTAGAGCAGCCCCAGCATTTT.

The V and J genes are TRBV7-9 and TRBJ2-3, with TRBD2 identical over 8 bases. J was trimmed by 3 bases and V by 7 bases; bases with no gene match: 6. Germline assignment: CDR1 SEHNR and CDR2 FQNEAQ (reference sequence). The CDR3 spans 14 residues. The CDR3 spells CASTSLAGTDTQYF. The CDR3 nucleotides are TGTGCCAGCACCAGCTTAGCGGGGACAGATACGCAGTATTTT.

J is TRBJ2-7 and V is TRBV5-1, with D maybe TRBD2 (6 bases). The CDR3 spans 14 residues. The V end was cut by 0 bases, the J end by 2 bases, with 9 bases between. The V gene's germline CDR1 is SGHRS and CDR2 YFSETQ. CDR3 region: CASSLVRGTYEQYF. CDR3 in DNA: TGCGCCAGCAGCTTGGTGCGGGGTACCTACGAGCAGTACTTC.

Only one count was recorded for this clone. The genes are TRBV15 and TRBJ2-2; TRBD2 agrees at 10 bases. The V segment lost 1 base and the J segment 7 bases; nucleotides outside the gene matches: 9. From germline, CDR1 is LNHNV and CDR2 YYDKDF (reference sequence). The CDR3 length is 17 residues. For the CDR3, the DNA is TGTGCCACCAGCAGAGGGGTAGCGGGAGGCCCGAACGGGGAGCTGTTTTTT. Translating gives CATSRGVAGGPNGELFF. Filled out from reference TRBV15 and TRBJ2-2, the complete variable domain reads DAMVIQNPRYQVTQFGKPVTLSCSQTLNHNVMYWYQQKSSQAPKLLFHYYDKDFNNEADTPDNFQSRRPNTSFCFLDIRSPGLGDTAMYLCATSRGVAGGPNGELFFGEGSRLTVL.

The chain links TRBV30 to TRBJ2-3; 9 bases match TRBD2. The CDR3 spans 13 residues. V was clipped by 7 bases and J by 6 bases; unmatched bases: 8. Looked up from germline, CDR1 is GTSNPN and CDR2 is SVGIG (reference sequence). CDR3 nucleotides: TGTGCCTCCGGGGGACTAGCACCGGATACGCAGTATTTT. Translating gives CASGGLAPDTQYF. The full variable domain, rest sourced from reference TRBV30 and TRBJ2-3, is SQTIHQWPATLVQPVGSPLSLECTVEGTSNPNLYWYRQAAGRGLQLLFYSVGIGQISSEVPQNLSASRPQDRQFILSSKKLLLSDSGFYLCASGGLAPDTQYFGPGTRLTVL.

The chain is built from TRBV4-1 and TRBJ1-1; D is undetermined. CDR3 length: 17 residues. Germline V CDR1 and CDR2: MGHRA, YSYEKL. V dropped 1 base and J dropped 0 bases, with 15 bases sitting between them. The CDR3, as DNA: TGCGCCAGCAGCCAAGCCGACACGGGTGTAATGAACACTGAAGCTTTCTTT. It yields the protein CASSQADTGVMNTEAFF.

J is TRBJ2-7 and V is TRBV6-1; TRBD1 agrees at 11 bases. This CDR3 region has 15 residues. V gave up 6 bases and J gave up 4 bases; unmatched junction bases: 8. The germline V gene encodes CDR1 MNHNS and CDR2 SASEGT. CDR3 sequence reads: CASRRPGQGEYEQYF. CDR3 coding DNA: TGTGCCAGCAGACGTCCGGGACAGGGGGAATACGAGCAGTACTTC.

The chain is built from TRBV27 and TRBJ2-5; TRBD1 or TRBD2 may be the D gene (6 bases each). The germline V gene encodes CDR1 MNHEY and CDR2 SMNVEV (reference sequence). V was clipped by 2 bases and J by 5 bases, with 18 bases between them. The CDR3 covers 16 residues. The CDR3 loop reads CASSLRTWGAKETQYF. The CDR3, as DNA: TGTGCCAGCAGTTTACGTACGTGGGGGGCAAAGGAGACCCAGTACTTC.

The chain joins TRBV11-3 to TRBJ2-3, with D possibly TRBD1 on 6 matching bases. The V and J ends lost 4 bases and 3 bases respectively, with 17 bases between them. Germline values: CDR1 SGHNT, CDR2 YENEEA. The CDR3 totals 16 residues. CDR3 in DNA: TGTGCCAGCAGCTCAGCAGGGGCAGTGGATACAGATACGCAGTATTTT. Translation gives CASSSAGAVDTDTQYF.

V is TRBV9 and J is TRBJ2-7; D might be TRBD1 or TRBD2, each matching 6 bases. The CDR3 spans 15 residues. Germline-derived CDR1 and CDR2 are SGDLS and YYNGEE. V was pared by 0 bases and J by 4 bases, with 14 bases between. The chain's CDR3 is CASSVGDIGGYEQYF. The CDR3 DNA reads TGTGCCAGCAGCGTAGGGGACATCGGGGGATACGAGCAGTACTTC.

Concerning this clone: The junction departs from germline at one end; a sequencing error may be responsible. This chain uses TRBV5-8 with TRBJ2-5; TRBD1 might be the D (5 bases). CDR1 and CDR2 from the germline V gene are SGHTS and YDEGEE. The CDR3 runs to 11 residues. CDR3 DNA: TGTGCCAGCAGCCCTGGATCAGGGATAGACTTC. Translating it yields CASSPGSGIDF.

Here the CDR3 DNA reads TGTGCCAGTACCGAGGGACTTTTCTCCTACAATGAGCAGTTCTTC. This sequence encodes CASTEGLFSYNEQFF. This chain joins TRBV19 and TRBJ2-1, with D possibly being TRBD2 (6 bases). CDR3 length equals 15 residues. Germline loops: CDR1 LNHDA, CDR2 SQIVND (reference sequence). Trimming removed 7 bases from V and 0 bases from J, with 13 bases in between.

This chain's CDR3 is CASSSPLWDRTYGYTF. CDR3 sequence (DNA): TGTGCCAGCAGCTCTCCCCTCTGGGACAGAACCTATGGCTACACCTTC. The V gene is TRBV7-9, the J gene TRBJ1-2; 7 bases align to TRBD1. Trimming cost V 4 bases and J 4 bases; bases outside gene matches: 12. From germline, CDR1 is SEHNR and CDR2 FQNEAQ (reference sequence). The CDR3 extends over 16 amino acids.

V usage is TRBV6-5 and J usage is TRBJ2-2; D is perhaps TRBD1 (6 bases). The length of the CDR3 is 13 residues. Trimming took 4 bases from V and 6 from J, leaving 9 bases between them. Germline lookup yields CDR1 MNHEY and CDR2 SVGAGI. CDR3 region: CASSFHRAGELFF. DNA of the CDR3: TGTGCCAGCAGTTTTCACAGGGCCGGGGAGCTGTTTTTT.

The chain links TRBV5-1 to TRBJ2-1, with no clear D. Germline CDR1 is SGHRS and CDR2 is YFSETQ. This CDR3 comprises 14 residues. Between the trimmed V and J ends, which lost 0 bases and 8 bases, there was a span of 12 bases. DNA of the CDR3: TGCGCCAGCAGCTTGGACCCCCAGCGTGATGAGCAGTTCTTC. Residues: CASSLDPQRDEQFF.

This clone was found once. CDR3 DNA: TGTGCCAGCAGCCAAGCGGGCTCGAGGGCCTACAATGAGCAGTTCTTC. It specifies CASSQAGSRAYNEQFF. This chain uses TRBV14 with TRBJ2-1; D may be TRBD2 (5 bases). V was clipped by 1 base and J by 2 bases, with 12 bases between them. The CDR3 spans 16 residues. From germline, CDR1 is SGHDN and CDR2 FVKESK.

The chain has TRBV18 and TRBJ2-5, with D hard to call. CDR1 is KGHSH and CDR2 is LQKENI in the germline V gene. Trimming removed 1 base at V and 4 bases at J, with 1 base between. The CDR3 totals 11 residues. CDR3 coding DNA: TGTGCCAGCTCACCACGAGAGACCCAGTACTTC. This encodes CASSPRETQYF.

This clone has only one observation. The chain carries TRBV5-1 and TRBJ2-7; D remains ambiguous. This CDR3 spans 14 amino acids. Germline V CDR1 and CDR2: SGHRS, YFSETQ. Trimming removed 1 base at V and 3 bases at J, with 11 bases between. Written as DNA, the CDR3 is TGCGCCAGCAGCTTGTCAGGAACCGGCTACGAGCAGTACTTC. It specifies CASSLSGTGYEQYF.

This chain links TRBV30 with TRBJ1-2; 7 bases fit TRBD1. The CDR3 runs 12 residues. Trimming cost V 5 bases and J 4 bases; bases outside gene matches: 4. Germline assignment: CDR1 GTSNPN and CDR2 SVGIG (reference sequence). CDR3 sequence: CAWDRDGYGYTF. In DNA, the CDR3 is TGTGCCTGGGACAGGGACGGCTATGGCTACACCTTC. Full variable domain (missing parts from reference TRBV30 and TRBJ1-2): SQTIHQWPATLVQPVGSPLSLECTVEGTSNPNLYWYRQAAGRGLQLLFYSVGIGQISSEVPQNLSASRPQDRQFILSSKKLLLSDSGFYLCAWDRDGYGYTFGSGTRLTVV.

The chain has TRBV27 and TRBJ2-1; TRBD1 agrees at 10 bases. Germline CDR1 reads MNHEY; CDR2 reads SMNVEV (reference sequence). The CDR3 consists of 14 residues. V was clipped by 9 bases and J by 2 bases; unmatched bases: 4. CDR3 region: CASTGTGAYNEQFF. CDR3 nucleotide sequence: TGTGCCAGTACCGGGACAGGGGCCTACAATGAGCAGTTCTTC.